This T cell receptor (beta chain) was sequenced in a study of shared clonotypes between healthy human individuals. Points from the study as a whole: Lower generation probabilities were found for non-shared clonotypes than for those shared by all four donors. Of the naive CD4 clonotypes, around 5.2% were shared across several donors.

The DNA input per sorted-subset replicate PCR was roughly 0.2 ug, corresponding to 30,000 or so T cell genomes. The repertoire was sequenced with immunoSEQ multiplex PCR; TCRdb's copy has only in-frame clones and lacks some. The sample contains roughly 1.4 million clones, around 98.5% of which appear only once. Notes on this clone: What it recognizes is unknown.

With 6 bases removed from V and 2 bases from J, the gap between germline ends came to 13 bases. Germline values: CDR1 MGHDK, CDR2 SYGVNS. The CDR3 sequence is 15 residues long. Material for sequencing was naive CD4+ T cells sorted from blood. Subset given: CD45RA+ positively selected. This chain uses TRBV25-1 with TRBJ2-2; D is undetermined. The sequence was collected from a man aged 25 to 45 in good health. The CDR3 loop reads CASSPWAVNTGELFF. As DNA, the CDR3 is TGTGCCAGCAGCCCCTGGGCGGTAAACACCGGGGAGCTGTTTTTT. The whole variable domain, remainder taken from reference TRBV25-1 and TRBJ2-2, is EADIYQTPRYLVIGTGKKITLECSQTMGHDKMYWYQQDPGMELHLIHYSYGVNSTEKGDLSSESTVSRIRTEHFPLTLESARPSHTSQYLCASSPWAVNTGELFFGEGSRLTVL.